One and the same sample provided the 13 T cell receptor beta chains below, sequenced in a study of OX40 agonist ivuxolimab in advanced cancers. TCRdb keeps only in-frame clones here, not all; method: immunoSEQ multiplex PCR. The data hold 130,000 or so clones, with 80% to 95% observed a single time. Sample: CD4+ or CD8+ T cells sorted from blood, taken in a trial of the OX40 agonist ivuxolimab. These receptors were taken from an adult with an advanced solid tumor such as melanoma, head and neck, liver or kidney cancer.

The chain employs TRBV7-9 and TRBJ2-7; TRBD2 matches at 13 bases. J was trimmed by 0 bases and V by 0 bases; bases with no gene match: 8. Per the germline V gene, CDR1 is SEHNR and CDR2 is FQNEAQ (reference sequence). The CDR3 loop spans 19 amino acids. CDR3 DNA: TGTGCCAGCAGCTTAGCGCGGACTAGCGGGGGTCCATTCTCCTACGAGCAGTACTTC. Protein product: CASSLARTSGGPFSYEQYF.

This clone was observed once. The CDR3 sequence is CASSFGDRGYGYTF. For the CDR3, the DNA is TGTGCCAGCAGTTTTGGGGACAGGGGATATGGCTACACCTTC. The chain recombines TRBV28 with TRBJ1-2, with 10 bases identical to TRBD1. Per germline, CDR1 MDHEN and CDR2 SYDVKM. This CDR3 is built from 14 residues. Trimming removed 3 bases from V and 5 bases from J; junction bases left unmatched: 3.

The J gene is TRBJ1-1, the V gene TRBV2; a possible D gene is TRBD1 (5 bases). Germline V gene sequence: CDR1 SNHLY, CDR2 FYNNEI. The V gene lost 3 bases and the J gene lost 4 bases, with 9 bases spanning the gap. This CDR3 contains 13 residues. The CDR3 loop reads CASSDPGGTEAFF. The CDR3 DNA is TGTGCCAGCAGTGATCCCGGGGGCACTGAAGCTTTCTTT.

The chain has TRBV6-5 and TRBJ2-7; 9 nucleotides agree with TRBD2. The CDR3 totals 16 residues. Germline V gene lookup returns CDR1 MNHEY and CDR2 SVGAGI. The ends lost 0 bases at V and 7 bases at J; junction bases unmatched: 10. The CDR3 sequence: CASSYSGASGTREQYF. The CDR3 DNA sequence: TGTGCCAGCAGTTACTCGGGGGCTAGCGGGACGCGAGAGCAGTACTTC.

The V gene is TRBV5-4, the J gene TRBJ2-1; D might be TRBD1 or TRBD2, each matching 5 bases. Trimming pared 2 bases from V and 3 bases from J, leaving 12 bases between. This CDR3 is 15 amino acids long. Germline V gene lookup returns CDR1 SGHNT and CDR2 YYREEE (reference sequence). As DNA, the CDR3 is TGTGCCAGCAGCTTCCCGGGACGCCTCTACAATGAGCAGTTCTTC. It codes for CASSFPGRLYNEQFF.

J is TRBJ2-1 and V is TRBV7-2; 11 bases fit TRBD2. The CDR3 spans 17 residues. J gave up 8 bases and V 5 bases, and 14 bases lay outside the gene matches. Germline V CDR1 and CDR2: SGHTA, FQGNSA. CDR3 amino acids: CASSPRGSGREGDEQFF. CDR3 sequence (DNA): TGTGCCAGCAGCCCCCGGGGTAGCGGGAGGGAGGGGGATGAGCAGTTCTTC.

V and J are TRBV6-4 and TRBJ1-4; TRBD1 agrees at 9 bases. V lost 2 bases and J lost 8; bases outside the gene matches: 18. The V gene's germline CDR1 is MRHNA and CDR2 SNTAGT. This CDR3 is 19 amino acids long. CDR3 amino acids: CASSDLGGTGRVIVEKLFF. DNA of the CDR3: TGTGCCAGCAGTGACCTGGGGGGGACAGGGAGGGTTATTGTGGAAAAACTGTTTTTT.

The rearrangement uses TRBV19 and TRBJ2-1; 7 bases line up with TRBD2. Germline assignment: CDR1 LNHDA and CDR2 SQIVND (reference sequence). Losses at the gene ends were 3 bases for V and 9 bases for J; bases not matched to a gene: 5. The CDR3 is 13 residues long. The CDR3 DNA reads TGTGCCAGTAGTATTGGGGGGGACGCTGAGCAGTTCTTC. This sequence encodes CASSIGGDAEQFF.

The gene calls are TRBV7-6 and TRBJ1-5; D possibly corresponds to TRBD1 (6 bases). CDR3 length: 15 residues. The V gene lost 5 bases and the J gene lost 2 bases, with 13 bases spanning the gap. Germline V gives CDR1 SGHVS, CDR2 FNYEAQ. The chain's CDR3 is CASSRVGGGNQPQHF. The CDR3, as DNA: TGTGCCAGCAGCAGAGTCGGGGGCGGCAATCAGCCCCAGCATTTT.

The chain couples TRBV28 to TRBJ2-1; 8 bases align to TRBD1. Germline V gives CDR1 MDHEN, CDR2 SYDVKM. The CDR3 length is 13 residues. V lost 8 bases and J lost 8; bases outside the gene matches: 8. In nucleotides, the CDR3 is TGTGCCAGCGGACAGGGATTAGTTGATGAGCAGTTCTTC. Translation: CASGQGLVDEQFF.

This clone was counted between two and nine times. The chain couples TRBV2 to TRBJ1-6; D is uncertain. In germline, CDR1 is SNHLY, CDR2 FYNNEI. The length of the CDR3 is 16 residues. Trimming stripped 3 bases from V and 7 bases from J, with 16 bases between. CDR3 region: CASSERDSASNSPLHF. Here the CDR3 DNA reads TGTGCCAGCAGTGAGCGTGATAGCGCTAGCAATTCACCCCTCCACTTT.

The chain couples TRBV5-1 to TRBJ2-2, with D unclear. Germline-derived CDR1 and CDR2 are SGHRS and YFSETQ. The length of the CDR3 is 13 residues. The V and J ends lost 0 bases and 6 bases respectively, with 6 bases between them. The CDR3 sequence is CASSLDPAGELFF. The DNA of the CDR3 is TGCGCCAGCAGCTTGGACCCCGCCGGGGAGCTGTTTTTT.

This chain uses TRBV28 with TRBJ2-1, with D tentatively TRBD2 (6 bases). The CDR3 is 14 amino acids. V lost 8 bases and J 9 bases, leaving 20 bases between the germline ends. The V gene's germline CDR1 is MDHEN and CDR2 SYDVKM. CDR3 sequence reads: CASRTGGNYGEQFF. DNA of the CDR3: TGTGCCAGCCGGACCGGGGGTAACTACGGTGAGCAGTTCTTC.